This is a list of T cell receptor beta chains from one sample in a study of cytomegalovirus exposure and HLA in healthy donors. TCRdb's table, derived via immunoSEQ multiplex PCR, lists solely in-frame clones and lacks some. This sample has about 160,000 clones, with roughly 82% found just once. Sequenced input: PBMCs. The origin of the receptors is a man aged 45-60 years in good health and CMV-seropositive. Both conserved end residues are part of each CDR3. The order of the fields is D gene, clone size, CDR3 length, V gene, J gene, CDR3 protein, CDR3 DNA. D genes are given only for firm matches. Size is omitted from some rows. Given values are once, few, many or a class for expanded clones.

d_gene: NA
abundance: NA
len: 12
v_gene: TRBV5-5
j_gene: TRBJ2-1
CDR3aa: CASSLVRNEQFF
CDR3nt: TGTGCCAGCAGCTTGGTACGGAATGAGCAGTTCTTC

d_gene: TRBD1
abundance: NA
len: 16
v_gene: TRBV6-5
j_gene: TRBJ2-5
CDR3aa: CASSYSGKGAKETQYF
CDR3nt: TGTGCCAGCAGTTACTCTGGGAAGGGGGCAAAGGAGACCCAGTACTTC

d_gene: NA
abundance: NA
len: 16
v_gene: TRBV13
j_gene: TRBJ1-3
CDR3aa: CASSLGGGGARNTIYF
CDR3nt: TGTGCCAGCAGCTTAGGGGGCGGCGGGGCAAGAAACACCATATATTTT

d_gene: TRBD1
abundance: NA
len: 16
v_gene: TRBV7-9
j_gene: TRBJ1-1
CDR3aa: CASSLAGTGGNTEAFF
CDR3nt: TGTGCCAGCAGCTTAGCGGGGACAGGGGGGAACACTGAAGCTTTCTTT

d_gene: NA
abundance: NA
len: 13
v_gene: TRBV5-1
j_gene: TRBJ2-1
CDR3aa: CASSRPGNNEQFF
CDR3nt: TGCGCCAGCAGCAGACCGGGGAACAATGAGCAGTTCTTC

d_gene: TRBD1
abundance: NA
len: 16
v_gene: TRBV27
j_gene: TRBJ2-5
CDR3aa: CASSAAGTASGETQYF
CDR3nt: TGTGCCAGCAGTGCCGCCGGGACAGCGTCGGGGGAGACCCAGTACTTC

d_gene: NA
abundance: NA
len: 11
v_gene: TRBV29-1
j_gene: TRBJ1-1
CDR3aa: CSVSVSGGAFF
CDR3nt: TGCAGCGTTTCAGTCTCTGGTGGAGCTTTCTTT

d_gene: NA
abundance: NA
len: 15
v_gene: TRBV7-3
j_gene: TRBJ1-4
CDR3aa: CASSLRGFSNEKLFF
CDR3nt: TGTGCCAGCAGCTTGAGGGGGTTCAGTAATGAAAAACTGTTTTTT

d_gene: TRBD2
abundance: NA
len: 15
v_gene: TRBV14
j_gene: TRBJ2-1
CDR3aa: CASSTGRGAYNEQFF
CDR3nt: TGTGCCAGCAGCACCGGCCGGGGGGCCTACAATGAGCAGTTCTTC

d_gene: NA
abundance: NA
len: 15
v_gene: TRBV18
j_gene: TRBJ2-2
CDR3aa: CASSPGQINTGELFF
CDR3nt: TGTGCCAGCTCACCAGGGCAGATTAACACCGGGGAGCTGTTTTTT

d_gene: TRBD2
abundance: NA
len: 15
v_gene: TRBV5-1
j_gene: TRBJ2-2
CDR3aa: CASSFPGGPSGELFF
CDR3nt: TGCGCCAGCAGCTTCCCGGGAGGGCCATCCGGGGAGCTGTTTTTT

d_gene: NA
abundance: few
len: 15
v_gene: TRBV18
j_gene: TRBJ2-3
CDR3aa: CASSPPREKTDTQYF
CDR3nt: TGTGCCAGCTCACCACCGAGGGAAAAGACAGATACGCAGTATTTT

d_gene: TRBD2
abundance: few
len: 14
v_gene: TRBV6-1
j_gene: TRBJ2-2
CDR3aa: CASSGLAGAGELFF
CDR3nt: TGTGCCAGCTCCGGACTAGCGGGAGCCGGGGAGCTGTTTTTT

d_gene: NA
abundance: NA
len: 13
v_gene: TRBV5-4
j_gene: TRBJ2-1
CDR3aa: CASSLRGSHEQFF
CDR3nt: TGTGCCAGCAGCTTGAGGGGGTCTCATGAGCAGTTCTTC

d_gene: TRBD2
abundance: NA
len: 16
v_gene: TRBV4-2
j_gene: TRBJ2-2
CDR3aa: CASSQEGGGGTGELFF
CDR3nt: TGTGCCAGCAGCCAAGAGGGTGGGGGGGGCACCGGGGAGCTGTTTTTT

d_gene: NA
abundance: NA
len: 13
v_gene: TRBV7-3
j_gene: TRBJ2-3
CDR3aa: CASSPLGGNTQYF
CDR3nt: TGTGCCAGCAGCCCCCTAGGGGGTAATACGCAGTATTTT